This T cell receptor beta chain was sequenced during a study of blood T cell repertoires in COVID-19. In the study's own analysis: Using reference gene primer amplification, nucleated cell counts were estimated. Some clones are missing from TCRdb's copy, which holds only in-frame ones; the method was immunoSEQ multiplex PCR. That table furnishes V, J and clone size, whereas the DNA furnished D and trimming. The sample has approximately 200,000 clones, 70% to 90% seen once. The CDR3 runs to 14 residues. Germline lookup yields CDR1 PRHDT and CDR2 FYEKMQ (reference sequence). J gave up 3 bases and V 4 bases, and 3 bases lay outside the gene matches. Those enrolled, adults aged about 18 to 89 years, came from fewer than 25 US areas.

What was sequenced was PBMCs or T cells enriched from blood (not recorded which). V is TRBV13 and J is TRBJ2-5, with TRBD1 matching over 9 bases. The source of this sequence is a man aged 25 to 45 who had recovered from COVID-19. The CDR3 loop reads CASSSGTGKETQYF. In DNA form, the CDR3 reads TGTGCCAGCAGCTCTGGGACAGGGAAAGAGACCCAGTACTTC.